This T cell receptor (beta chain) was recorded in a study of neurological immune-mediated disorders. CDR3 length: 14 amino acids. Germline V gene sequence: CDR1 MDHEN, CDR2 SYDVKM. This clonotype was detected many times. The junction departs from germline at one end; a sequencing error may be responsible. In TCRdb, the 5' RACE reads were re-called with MiXCR into one record per CDR3 protein. In the table there are some 66,000 distinct CDR3 sequences, around 4% of which are singletons. Sequencing was done on a sample of PBMCs. The sequence was obtained from a man aged 50 to 60 with multiple sclerosis. This sequence joins TRBV28 and TRBJ2-1, with D possibly called TRBD1 or TRBD2 (6 bases each). The CDR3: CASTEGGIYDEQFF. The CDR3 DNA reads TGTGCCAGCACGGAGGGGGGTATCTACGATGAGCAGTTCTTC.